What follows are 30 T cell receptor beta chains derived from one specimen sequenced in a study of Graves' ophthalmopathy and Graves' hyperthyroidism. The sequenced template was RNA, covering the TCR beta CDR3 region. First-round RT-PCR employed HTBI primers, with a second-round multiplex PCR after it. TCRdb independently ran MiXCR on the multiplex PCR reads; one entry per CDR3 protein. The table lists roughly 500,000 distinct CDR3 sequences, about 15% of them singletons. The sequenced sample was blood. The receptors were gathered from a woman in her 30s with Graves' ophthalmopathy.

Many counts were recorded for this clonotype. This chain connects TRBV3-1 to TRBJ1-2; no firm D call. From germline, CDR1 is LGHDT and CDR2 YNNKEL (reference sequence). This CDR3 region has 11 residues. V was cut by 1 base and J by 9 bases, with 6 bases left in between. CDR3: CASSQAVSYTF. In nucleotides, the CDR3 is TGTGCCAGCAGCCAAGCGGTTAGCTACACCTTC.

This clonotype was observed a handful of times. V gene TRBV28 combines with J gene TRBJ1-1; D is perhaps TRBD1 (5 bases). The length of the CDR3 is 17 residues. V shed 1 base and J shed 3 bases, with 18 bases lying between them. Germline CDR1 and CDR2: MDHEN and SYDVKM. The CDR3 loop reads CASSLSRWGKRDTEAFF. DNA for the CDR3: TGTGCCAGCAGTTTATCTCGCTGGGGCAAAAGAGACACTGAAGCTTTCTTT.

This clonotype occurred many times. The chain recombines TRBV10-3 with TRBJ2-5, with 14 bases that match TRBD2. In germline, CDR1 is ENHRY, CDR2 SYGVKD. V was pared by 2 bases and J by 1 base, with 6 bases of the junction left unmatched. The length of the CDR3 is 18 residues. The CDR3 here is CAISERGLAGDPQETQYF. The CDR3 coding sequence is TGTGCCATCAGTGAGCGGGGACTAGCGGGAGACCCCCAAGAGACCCAGTACTTC.

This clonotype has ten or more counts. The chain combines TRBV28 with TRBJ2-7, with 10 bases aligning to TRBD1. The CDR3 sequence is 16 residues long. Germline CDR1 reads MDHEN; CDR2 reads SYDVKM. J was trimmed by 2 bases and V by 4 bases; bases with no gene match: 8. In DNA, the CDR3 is TGTGCCAGCAGTTCGGTCCGGGGACAGGGGCCCTACGAGCAGTACTTC. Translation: CASSSVRGQGPYEQYF.

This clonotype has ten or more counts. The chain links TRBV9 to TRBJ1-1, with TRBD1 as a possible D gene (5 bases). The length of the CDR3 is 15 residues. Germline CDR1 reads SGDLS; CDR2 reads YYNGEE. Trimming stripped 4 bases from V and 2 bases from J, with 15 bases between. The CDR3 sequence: CASSLDLGLNTEAFF. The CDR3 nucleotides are TGTGCCAGCAGCCTCGACCTGGGGCTCAACACTGAAGCTTTCTTT.

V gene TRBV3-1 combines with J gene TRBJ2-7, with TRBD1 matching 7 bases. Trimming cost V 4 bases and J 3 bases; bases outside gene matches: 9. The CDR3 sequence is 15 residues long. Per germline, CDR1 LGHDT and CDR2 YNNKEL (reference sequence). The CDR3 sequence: CASSRDREVNYEQYF. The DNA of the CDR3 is TGTGCCAGCAGCCGTGACAGGGAAGTTAACTACGAGCAGTACTTC.

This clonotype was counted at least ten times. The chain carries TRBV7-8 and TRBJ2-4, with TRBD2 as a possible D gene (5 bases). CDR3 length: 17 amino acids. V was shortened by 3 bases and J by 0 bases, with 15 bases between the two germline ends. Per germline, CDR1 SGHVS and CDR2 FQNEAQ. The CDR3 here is CASSLERLARAKNIQYF. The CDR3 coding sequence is TGTGCCAGCAGCTTGGAAAGATTAGCGAGAGCCAAAAACATTCAGTACTTC.

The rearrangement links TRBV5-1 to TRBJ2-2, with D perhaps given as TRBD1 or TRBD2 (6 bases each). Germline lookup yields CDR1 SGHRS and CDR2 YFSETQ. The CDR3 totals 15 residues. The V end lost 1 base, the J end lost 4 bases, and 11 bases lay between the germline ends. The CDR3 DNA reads TGCGCCAGCAGCTTGAGTTCGGGGGCCACCGGGGAGCTGTTTTTT. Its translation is CASSLSSGATGELFF.

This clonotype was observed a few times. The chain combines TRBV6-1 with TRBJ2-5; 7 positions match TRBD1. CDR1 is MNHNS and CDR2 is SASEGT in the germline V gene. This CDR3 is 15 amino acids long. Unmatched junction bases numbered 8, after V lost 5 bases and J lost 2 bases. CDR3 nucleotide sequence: TGTGCCAGCAGTACCCCGGGCAGGGGGCAAGAGACCCAGTACTTC. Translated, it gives CASSTPGRGQETQYF.

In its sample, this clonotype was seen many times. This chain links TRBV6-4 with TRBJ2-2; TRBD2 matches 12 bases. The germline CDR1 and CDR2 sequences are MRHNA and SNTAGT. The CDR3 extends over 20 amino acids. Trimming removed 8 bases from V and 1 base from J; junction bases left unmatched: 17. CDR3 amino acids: CASSTFPPGLAGENTGELFF. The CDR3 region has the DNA TGTGCCAGCTCGACTTTTCCGCCGGGACTAGCGGGCGAGAACACCGGGGAGCTGTTTTTT.

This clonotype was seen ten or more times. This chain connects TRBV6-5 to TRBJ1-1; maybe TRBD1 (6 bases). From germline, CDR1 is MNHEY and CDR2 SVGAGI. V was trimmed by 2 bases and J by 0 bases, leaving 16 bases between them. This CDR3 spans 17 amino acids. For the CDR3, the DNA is TGTGCCAGCAGTTACACTTTTATGACAGGATTGAACACTGAAGCTTTCTTT. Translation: CASSYTFMTGLNTEAFF.

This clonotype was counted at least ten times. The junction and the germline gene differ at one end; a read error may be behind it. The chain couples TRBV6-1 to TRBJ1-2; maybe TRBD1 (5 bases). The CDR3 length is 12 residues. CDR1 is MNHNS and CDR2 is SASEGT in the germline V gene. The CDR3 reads CASSGGGDGHTF. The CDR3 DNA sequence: TGTGCCAGCAGTGGGGGGGGAGATGGCCACACCTTC.

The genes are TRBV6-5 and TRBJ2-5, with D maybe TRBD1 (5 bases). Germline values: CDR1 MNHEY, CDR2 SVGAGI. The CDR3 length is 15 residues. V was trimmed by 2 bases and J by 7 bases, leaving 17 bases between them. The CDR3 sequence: CASSYGSQDHGTQYF. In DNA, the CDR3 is TGTGCCAGCAGTTACGGGTCACAGGACCACGGGACCCAGTACTTC.

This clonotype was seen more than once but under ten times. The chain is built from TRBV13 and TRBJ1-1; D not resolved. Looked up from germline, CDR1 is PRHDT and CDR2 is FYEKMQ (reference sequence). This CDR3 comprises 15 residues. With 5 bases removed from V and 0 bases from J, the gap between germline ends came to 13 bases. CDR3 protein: CASSRNKEVNTEAFF. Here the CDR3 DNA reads TGTGCCAGCAGCCGAAACAAAGAGGTGAACACTGAAGCTTTCTTT.

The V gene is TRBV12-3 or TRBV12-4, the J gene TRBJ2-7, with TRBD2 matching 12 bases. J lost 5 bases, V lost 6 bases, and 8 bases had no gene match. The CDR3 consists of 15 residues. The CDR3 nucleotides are TGTGCCAGCAGCTCCCGGACTAGCGGGATTCACGAGCAGTACTTC. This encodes CASSSRTSGIHEQYF.

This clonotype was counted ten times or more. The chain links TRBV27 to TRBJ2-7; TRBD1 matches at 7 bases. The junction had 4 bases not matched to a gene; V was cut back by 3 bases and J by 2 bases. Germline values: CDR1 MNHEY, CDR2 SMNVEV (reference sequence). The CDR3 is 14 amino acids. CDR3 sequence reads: CASSLRGQPYEQYF. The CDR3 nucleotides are TGTGCCAGCAGTTTGAGGGGGCAGCCCTACGAGCAGTACTTC.

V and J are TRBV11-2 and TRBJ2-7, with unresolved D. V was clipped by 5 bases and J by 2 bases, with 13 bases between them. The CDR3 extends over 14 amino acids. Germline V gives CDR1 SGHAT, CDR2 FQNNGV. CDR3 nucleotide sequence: TGTGCCAGCAGCAGTAGACGGATTACCTACGAGCAGTACTTC. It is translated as CASSSRRITYEQYF.

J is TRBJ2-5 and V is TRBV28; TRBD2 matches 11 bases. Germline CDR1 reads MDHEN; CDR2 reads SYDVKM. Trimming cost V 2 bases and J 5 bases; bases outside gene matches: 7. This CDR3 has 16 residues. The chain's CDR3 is CASSLTSGSWGETQYF. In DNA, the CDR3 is TGTGCCAGCAGTTTAACTAGCGGGAGTTGGGGTGAGACCCAGTACTTC.

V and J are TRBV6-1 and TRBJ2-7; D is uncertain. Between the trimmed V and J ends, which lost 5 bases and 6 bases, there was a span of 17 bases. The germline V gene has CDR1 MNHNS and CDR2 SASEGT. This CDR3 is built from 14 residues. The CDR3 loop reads CASSLGGHRSEQYF. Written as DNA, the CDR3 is TGTGCCAGCAGTCTAGGCGGTCATCGGTCCGAGCAGTACTTC.

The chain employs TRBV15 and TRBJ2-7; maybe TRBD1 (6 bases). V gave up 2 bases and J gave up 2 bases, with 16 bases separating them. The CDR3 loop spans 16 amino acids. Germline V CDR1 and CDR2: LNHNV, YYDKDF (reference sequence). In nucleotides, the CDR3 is TGTGCCACCAGCAGAATCGGTGGGGGCCGGACCTACGAGCAGTACTTC. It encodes CATSRIGGGRTYEQYF.

The CDR3 region is CSVVPGTASSYEQYF. Written as DNA, the CDR3 is TGCAGCGTTGTTCCCGGGACGGCGAGCTCCTACGAGCAGTACTTC. The rearrangement uses TRBV29-1 and TRBJ2-7, with D perhaps TRBD1 or TRBD2 (5 bases each). V lost 4 bases to trimming and J lost 0 bases, with 16 bases between them. In germline, CDR1 is SQVTM, CDR2 ANQGSEA. The CDR3 runs 15 residues.

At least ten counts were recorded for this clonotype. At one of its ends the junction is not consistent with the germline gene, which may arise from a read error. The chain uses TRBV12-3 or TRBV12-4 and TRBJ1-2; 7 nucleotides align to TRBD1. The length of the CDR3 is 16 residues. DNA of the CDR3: TGTGCCAGCAGCGAGACGAACGACAGGGTGAACTACGGCTACACCTTC. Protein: CASSETNDRVNYGYTF.

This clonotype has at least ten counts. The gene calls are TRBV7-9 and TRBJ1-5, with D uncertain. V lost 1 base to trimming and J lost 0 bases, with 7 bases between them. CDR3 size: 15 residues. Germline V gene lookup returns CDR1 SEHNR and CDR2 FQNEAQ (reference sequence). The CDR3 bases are TGTGCCAGCAGCTTAGAGCCAGATAGCAATCAGCCCCAGCATTTT. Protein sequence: CASSLEPDSNQPQHF.

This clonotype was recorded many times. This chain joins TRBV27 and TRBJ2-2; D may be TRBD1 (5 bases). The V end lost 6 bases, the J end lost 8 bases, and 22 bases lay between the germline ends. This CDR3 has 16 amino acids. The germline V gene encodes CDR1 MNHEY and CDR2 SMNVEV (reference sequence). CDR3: CASSLVPGASGGELFF. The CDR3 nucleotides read TGTGCCAGCAGCTTAGTTCCTGGGGCCTCCGGAGGGGAGCTGTTTTTT.

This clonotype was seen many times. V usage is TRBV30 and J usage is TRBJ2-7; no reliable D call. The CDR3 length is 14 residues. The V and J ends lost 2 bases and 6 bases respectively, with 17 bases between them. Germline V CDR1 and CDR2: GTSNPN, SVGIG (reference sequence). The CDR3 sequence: CAWSTSPTRSEQYF. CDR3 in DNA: TGTGCCTGGAGTACCAGTCCCACCCGCTCCGAGCAGTACTTC.

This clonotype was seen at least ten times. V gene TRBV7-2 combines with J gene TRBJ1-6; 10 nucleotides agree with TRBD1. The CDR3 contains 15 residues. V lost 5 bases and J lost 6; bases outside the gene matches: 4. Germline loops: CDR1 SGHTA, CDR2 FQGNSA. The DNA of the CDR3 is TGTGCCAGCAGCCGACAGGGGGCTGGTAATTCACCCCTCCACTTT. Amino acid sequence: CASSRQGAGNSPLHF. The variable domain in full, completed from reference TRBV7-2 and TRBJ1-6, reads GAGVSQSPSNKVTEKGKDVELRCDPISGHTALYWYRQSLGQGLEFLIYFQGNSAPDKSGLPSDRFSAERTGGSVSTLTIQRTQQEDSAVYLCASSRQGAGNSPLHFGNGTRLTVT.

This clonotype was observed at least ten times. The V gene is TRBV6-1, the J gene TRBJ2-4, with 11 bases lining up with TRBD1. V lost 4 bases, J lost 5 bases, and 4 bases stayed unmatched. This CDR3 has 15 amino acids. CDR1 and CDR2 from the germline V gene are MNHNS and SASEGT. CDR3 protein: CASSADRGPENIQYF. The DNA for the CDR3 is TGTGCCAGCAGTGCGGACAGGGGGCCCGAAAACATTCAGTACTTC.

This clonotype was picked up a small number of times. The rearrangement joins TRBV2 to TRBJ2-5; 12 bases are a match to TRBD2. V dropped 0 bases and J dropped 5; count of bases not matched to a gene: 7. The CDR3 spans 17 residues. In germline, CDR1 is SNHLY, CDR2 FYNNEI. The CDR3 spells CASSEASSGRARETQYF. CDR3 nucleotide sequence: TGTGCCAGCAGTGAAGCCTCTAGCGGGAGGGCCCGGGAGACCCAGTACTTC.

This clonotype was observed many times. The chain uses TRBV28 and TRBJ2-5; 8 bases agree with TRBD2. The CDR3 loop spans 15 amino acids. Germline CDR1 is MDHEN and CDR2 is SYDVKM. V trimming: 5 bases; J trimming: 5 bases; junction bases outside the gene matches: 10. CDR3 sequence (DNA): TGTGCCAGCAGTGAGGTCGGGAGGGGCCGCGAGACCCAGTACTTC. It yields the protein CASSEVGRGRETQYF.

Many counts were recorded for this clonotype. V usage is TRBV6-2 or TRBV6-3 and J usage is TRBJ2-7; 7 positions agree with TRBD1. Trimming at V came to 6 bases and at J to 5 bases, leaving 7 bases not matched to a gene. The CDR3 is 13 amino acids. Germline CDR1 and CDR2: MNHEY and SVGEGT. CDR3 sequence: CASRPGTANEQYF. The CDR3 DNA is TGTGCCAGCAGGCCCGGGACAGCAAACGAGCAGTACTTC.